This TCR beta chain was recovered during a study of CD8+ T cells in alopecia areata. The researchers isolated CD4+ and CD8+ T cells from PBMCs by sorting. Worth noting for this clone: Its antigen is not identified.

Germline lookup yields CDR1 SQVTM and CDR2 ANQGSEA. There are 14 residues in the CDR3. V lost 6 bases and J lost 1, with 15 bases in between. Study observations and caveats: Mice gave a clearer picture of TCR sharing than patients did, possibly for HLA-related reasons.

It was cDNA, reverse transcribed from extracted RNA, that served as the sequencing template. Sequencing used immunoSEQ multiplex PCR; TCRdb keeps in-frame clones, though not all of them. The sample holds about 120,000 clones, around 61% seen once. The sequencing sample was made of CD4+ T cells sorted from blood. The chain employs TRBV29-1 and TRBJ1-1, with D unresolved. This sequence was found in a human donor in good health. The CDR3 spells CSVQKTGKNTEAFF. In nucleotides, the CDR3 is TGCAGCGTCCAAAAAACGGGTAAGAACACTGAAGCTTTCTTT. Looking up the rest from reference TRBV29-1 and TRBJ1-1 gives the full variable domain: SAVISQKPSRDICQRGTSLTIQCQVDSQVTMMFWYRQQPGQSLTLIATANQGSEATYESGFVIDKFPISRPNLTFSTLTVSNMSPEDSSIYLCSVQKTGKNTEAFFGQGTRLTVV.